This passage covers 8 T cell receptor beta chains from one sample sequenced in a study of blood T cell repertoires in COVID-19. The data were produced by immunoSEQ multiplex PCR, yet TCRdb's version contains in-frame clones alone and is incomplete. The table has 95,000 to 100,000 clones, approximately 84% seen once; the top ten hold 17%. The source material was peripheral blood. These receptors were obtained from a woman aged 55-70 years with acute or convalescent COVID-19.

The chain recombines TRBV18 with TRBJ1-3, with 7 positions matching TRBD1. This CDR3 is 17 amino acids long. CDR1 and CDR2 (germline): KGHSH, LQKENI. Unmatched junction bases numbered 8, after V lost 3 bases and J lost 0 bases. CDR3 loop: CASSPPTGTPSGNTIYF. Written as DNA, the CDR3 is TGTGCCAGCTCACCCCCGACAGGGACCCCCTCTGGAAACACCATATATTTT.

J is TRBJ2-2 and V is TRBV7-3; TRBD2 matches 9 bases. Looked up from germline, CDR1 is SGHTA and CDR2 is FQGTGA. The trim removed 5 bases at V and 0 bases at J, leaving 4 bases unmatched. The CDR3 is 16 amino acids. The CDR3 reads CASSNRGGANTGELFF. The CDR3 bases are TGTGCCAGCAGCAACCGCGGGGGGGCGAACACCGGGGAGCTGTTTTTT.

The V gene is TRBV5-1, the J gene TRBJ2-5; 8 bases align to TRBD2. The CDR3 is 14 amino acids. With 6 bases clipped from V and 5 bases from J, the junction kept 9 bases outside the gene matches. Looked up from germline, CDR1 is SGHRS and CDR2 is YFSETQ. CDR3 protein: CASTQGGGRETQYF. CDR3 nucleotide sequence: TGCGCCAGCACCCAAGGCGGGGGGCGGGAGACCCAGTACTTC.

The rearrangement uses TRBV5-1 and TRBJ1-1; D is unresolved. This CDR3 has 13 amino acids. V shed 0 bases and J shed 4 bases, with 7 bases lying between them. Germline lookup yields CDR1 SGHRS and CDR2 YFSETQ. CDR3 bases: TGCGCCAGCAGCTTGGCATCATTCACTGAAGCTTTCTTT. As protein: CASSLASFTEAFF.

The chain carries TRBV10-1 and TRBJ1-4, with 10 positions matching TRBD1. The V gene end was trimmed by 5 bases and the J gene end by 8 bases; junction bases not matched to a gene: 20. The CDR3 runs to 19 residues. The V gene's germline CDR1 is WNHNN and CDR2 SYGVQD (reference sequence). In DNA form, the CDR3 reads TGCGCCAGCAGTCAAACGACCGGGACAGGGGTAGCCGATCGCGAAAAACTGTTTTTT. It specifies CASSQTTGTGVADREKLFF.

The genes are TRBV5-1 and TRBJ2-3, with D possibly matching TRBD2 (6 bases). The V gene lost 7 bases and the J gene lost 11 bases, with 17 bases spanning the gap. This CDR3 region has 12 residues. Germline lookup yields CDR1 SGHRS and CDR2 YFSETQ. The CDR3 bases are TGCGCCAGCGCCCCGCAGTGGGGGGAGCAGTATTTT. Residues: CASAPQWGEQYF. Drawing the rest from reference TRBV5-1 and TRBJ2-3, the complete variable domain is KAGVTQTPRYLIKTRGQQVTLSCSPISGHRSVSWYQQTPGQGLQFLFEYFSETQRNKGNFPGRFSGRQFSNSRSEMNVSTLELGDSALYLCASAPQWGEQYFGPGTRLTVL.

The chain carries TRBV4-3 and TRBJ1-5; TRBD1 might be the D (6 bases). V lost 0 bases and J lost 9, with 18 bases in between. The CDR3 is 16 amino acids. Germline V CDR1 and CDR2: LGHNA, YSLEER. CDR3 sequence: CASSQEAGAPGRPQHF. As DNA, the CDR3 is TGCGCCAGCAGCCAAGAGGCAGGGGCGCCAGGTAGGCCCCAGCATTTT.

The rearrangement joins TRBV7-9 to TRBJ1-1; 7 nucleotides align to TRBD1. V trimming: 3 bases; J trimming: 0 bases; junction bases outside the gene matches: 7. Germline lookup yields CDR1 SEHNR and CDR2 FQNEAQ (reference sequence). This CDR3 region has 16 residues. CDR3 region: CASSFPRDSLNTEAFF. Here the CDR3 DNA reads TGTGCCAGCAGCTTCCCTAGGGACAGCTTGAACACTGAAGCTTTCTTT. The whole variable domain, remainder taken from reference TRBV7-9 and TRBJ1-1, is DTGVSQNPRHKITKRGQNVTFRCDPISEHNRLYWYRQTLGQGPEFLTYFQNEAQLEKSRLLSDRFSAERPKGSFSTLEIQRTEQGDSAMYLCASSFPRDSLNTEAFFGQGTRLTVV.